This entry features one TCR beta chain sequence. Measured with immunoSEQ multiplex PCR; TCRdb has only the in-frame clones, and not every one. The sample gives 100,000 or so clones, about 96% of which show up once; about 0.38% is in the top ten. The data are from a study of technical replicates of blood from a few donors. The material sequenced was T cells isolated from PBMCs. The source is a human donor in good health.

For the CDR3, the DNA is TGTGCCAGCAGCATTAAGGGGGCTCCCCATTACGAGCAGTACTTC. It encodes CASSIKGAPHYEQYF. The chain employs TRBV7-3 and TRBJ2-7; 7 nucleotides align to TRBD1. This CDR3 comprises 15 residues. Trimming removed 5 bases from V and 4 bases from J; junction bases left unmatched: 11. In germline, CDR1 is SGHTA, CDR2 FQGTGA.